These T cell receptor beta chains were read from a single sample in a study of blood T cell repertoires in COVID-19. The data were produced by immunoSEQ multiplex PCR, yet TCRdb's version contains in-frame clones alone and is incomplete. The data contain nearly 350,000 clones, approximately 87% of them singletons. Sample: peripheral blood. These receptors were collected from a woman between 45 and 65 years old with COVID-19, enrolled during active disease. CDR3s include the opening cysteine and the closing phenylalanine or tryptophan. The D gene is left open where the match is weak. The size entry is marked missing in some rows and otherwise reads once, few, many or a size class.

>TRBJ2-7|-|TRBV6-6|TRBD2
TGTGCCAGCAAGAGCGGCGGGAGTAGCTACGAGCAGTACTTC
CASKSGGSSYEQYF
>TRBJ2-7|-|TRBV7-2|TRBD2
TGTGCCAGCAGCTTGACTAGCGGGGTCTCTAACGAGCAGTACTTC
CASSLTSGVSNEQYF
>TRBJ2-2|-|TRBV11-2|-
TGTGCCAGCAGCTCGGACATAAGGAACACCGGGGAGCTGTTTTTT
CASSSDIRNTGELFF
>TRBJ1-1|once|TRBV11-3|TRBD1
TGTGCCAGCAGCTTAGATCGCCAGGGGGTGACTGAAGCTTTCTTT
CASSLDRQGVTEAFF
>TRBJ2-2|once|TRBV7-9|TRBD1
TGTGCCAGCAGCACACAGGGGGCGAACACCGGGGAGCTGTTTTTT
CASSTQGANTGELFF
>TRBJ2-5|-|TRBV29-1|TRBD2
TGCAGCGCCCCGGGACTAGCGTCGATACAGACCCAGTACTTC
CSAPGLASIQTQYF
>TRBJ2-1|-|TRBV5-1|TRBD2
TGCGCCAGCAGCCCTAGCGGGATCGCGCAGTTCTTC
CASSPSGIAQFF
>TRBJ1-1|once|TRBV6-5|TRBD1
TGTGCCAGCAAGTACGGGACAGGGAACACTGAAGCTTTCTTT
CASKYGTGNTEAFF
>TRBJ2-1|-|TRBV10-3|-
TGTGCCATCGGCGGGGGCCCTGGCTCCTACAATGAGCAGTTCTTC
CAIGGGPGSYNEQFF
>TRBJ1-5|-|TRBV19|-
TGTGCCAGTAGTATAGGGGGAGGGTCGGGGAGTACTCAGCCCCAGCATTTT
CASSIGGGSGSTQPQHF
>TRBJ1-2|once|TRBV14|-
TGTGCCAGCAGCTCTCGGGACAATCGCGACTATGGCTACACCTTC
CASSSRDNRDYGYTF
>TRBJ2-4|-|TRBV6-5|TRBD1
TGTGCCAGCAGTTACCGGGACAGGGGAGGCATTCAGTACTTC
CASSYRDRGGIQYF
>TRBJ1-1|-|TRBV6-1|-
TGTGCCAGCAGTGATTTTGGTTCTTTTCGGCAGGCCCGAGAGAAGCAAGAAGCTTTCTTT
CASSDFGSFRQAREKQEAFF
>TRBJ2-1|-|TRBV7-9|-
TGTGCCAGCAGCTATGGGCCCGGAGGCTACAATGAGCAGTTCTTC
CASSYGPGGYNEQFF
>TRBJ1-1|-|TRBV5-8|-
TGTGCCAGCAGCTCTGCCGACACAGGGCGGTACACTGAAGCTTTCTTT
CASSSADTGRYTEAFF
>TRBJ2-2|-|TRBV19|TRBD1
TGTGCCAGTCGTTGGGACAGGAGATACACCGGGGAGCTGTTTTTT
CASRWDRRYTGELFF
>TRBJ2-6|-|TRBV7-2|-
TGTGCCAGCAGATCAGGGGCTGGGGCCAACGTCCTGACTTTC
CASRSGAGANVLTF
>TRBJ2-7|once|TRBV5-1|TRBD2
TGCGCCAGCAGCTTGGGGACTAGCGGGATCATCCTCCGCTCCTACGAGCAGTACTTC
CASSLGTSGIILRSYEQYF
>TRBJ2-7|-|TRBV18|TRBD2
TGTGCCAGCTCACTAGGGAGGGTTTACGAGCAGTACTTC
CASSLGRVYEQYF
>TRBJ1-1|-|TRBV30|-
TGTGCCTGGAGCGCATCTGGGCCTGGTGAAGCTTTCTTT
CAWSASGPGEAFF
>TRBJ2-3|-|TRBV19|-
TGTGCCAGTAGTATTGGGCTAGGGGTCACAGATACGCAGTATTTT
CASSIGLGVTDTQYF
>TRBJ1-5|-|TRBV18|TRBD1
TGTGCCAGCTCACGAGGACAGGGGCTTCAGCCCCAGCATTTT
CASSRGQGLQPQHF
>TRBJ2-1|-|TRBV29-1|TRBD2
TGCAGCGTCCAGCGGGAGCTCTATGAGCAGTTCTTC
CSVQRELYEQFF
>TRBJ1-2|once|TRBV6-5|TRBD1
TGTGCCAGCAGTCGCGGGACAGCTCACAACTATGGCTACACCTTC
CASSRGTAHNYGYTF
>TRBJ1-1|-|TRBV11-2|TRBD1
TGTGCCAGCAGCTTAGATCTTATACAGGGGAGCACTGAAGCTTTCTTT
CASSLDLIQGSTEAFF
>TRBJ2-7|-|TRBV6-1|TRBD2
TGTGCCAGCAGTGCCGCGGGGAGCGGGAGGGCCTACGAGCAGTACTTC
CASSAAGSGRAYEQYF
>TRBJ1-1|-|TRBV9|TRBD1
TGTGCCAGCACTCCAGGGACAGGAATGAACACTGAAGCTTTCTTT
CASTPGTGMNTEAFF
>TRBJ1-6|-|TRBV10-3|-
TGTGCCATCAGTGAGTCGTCCCCGAGCTCCTATAATTCACCCCTCCACTTT
CAISESSPSSYNSPLHF
>TRBJ2-1|-|TRBV7-3|TRBD1
TGTGCCAGCAGCCAAGACAGGGGTTGGGATGAGCAGTTCTTC
CASSQDRGWDEQFF
>TRBJ2-7|-|TRBV4-1|-
TGCGCCAGCAGCCAAATACTAATCCCGGACTCATTGTACGAGCAGTACTTC
CASSQILIPDSLYEQYF
>TRBJ1-2|-|TRBV6-5|-
TGTGCCAGCCGATCGACGGGTAATGGCTACACCTTC
CASRSTGNGYTF
>TRBJ2-1|-|TRBV10-1|-
TGCGCCAGCAGCCTCGGTGGTAGCGGTAACAATGAGCAGTTCTTC
CASSLGGSGNNEQFF
>TRBJ2-7|-|TRBV27|TRBD2
TGTGCCAGCACGGGAGGGCGCGAGCAGTACTTC
CASTGGREQYF
>TRBJ1-1|-|TRBV11-2|-
TGTGCCAGCAGCCCATCGAACACTGAAGCTTTCTTT
CASSPSNTEAFF
>TRBJ2-1|-|TRBV5-4|TRBD2
TGTGCCAGCTCCCCGGGGGGGGCGGGAGTTTCCTACAATGAGCAGTTCTTC
CASSPGGAGVSYNEQFF
>TRBJ2-1|-|TRBV18|TRBD2
TGTGCCAGCTCACGCCAGTCTAGCGGGAAGGTAGGCAATGAGCAGTTCTTC
CASSRQSSGKVGNEQFF
>TRBJ1-6|-|TRBV2|-
TGTGCCAGCAGTGTAGCGACAGGAAATTCACCCCTCCACTTT
CASSVATGNSPLHF
>TRBJ2-7|-|TRBV5-1|TRBD1
TGCGCCAGCAGCTCCGCACCCTTGGGACAGGGGAAGTACGAGCAGTACTTC
CASSSAPLGQGKYEQYF
>TRBJ2-7|few|TRBV6-5|TRBD2
TGTGCCAGCAGTTACGGGACTAGCGGAACCTACGAGCAGTACTTC
CASSYGTSGTYEQYF
>TRBJ2-7|-|TRBV10-2|TRBD1
TGCGCCAGCAGGGCCCTGGGACAGGGTGACTACGAGCAGTACTTC
CASRALGQGDYEQYF
>TRBJ2-7|-|TRBV11-2|-
TGTGCCAGCAGCAGTCTAGCTTCCTACGAGCAGTACTTC
CASSSLASYEQYF
>TRBJ2-1|-|TRBV11-2|TRBD1
TGTGCCAGCAGTCCTATAAAGGGACAGTATAACCCCTACAATGAGCAGTTCTTC
CASSPIKGQYNPYNEQFF
>TRBJ1-2|-|TRBV29-1|TRBD1
TGCAGCGTTGAACAGGGACAGGGGGCCATCACTATGGGCTACACCTTC
CSVEQGQGAITMGYTF
>TRBJ2-7|-|TRBV24-1|TRBD1
TGTGCCACCAGTGACCGTGGACAGGGTGGCTACGAGCAGTACTTC
CATSDRGQGGYEQYF
>TRBJ1-1|-|TRBV7-3|TRBD1
TGTGCCAGCAGCTTACAGGGGGCCAACACTGAAGCTTTCTTT
CASSLQGANTEAFF
>TRBJ1-5|-|TRBV3-1/TRBV3-2|-
TGTGCCAGCAGCCAAGGGAGTTTCAATCAGCCCCAGCATTTT
CASSQGSFNQPQHF
>TRBJ2-1|-|TRBV16|-
TGTGCCAGCAGCCAATTGCGGGACCAGTTCTTC
CASSQLRDQFF
>TRBJ2-7|-|TRBV9|TRBD2
TGTGCCAGCAGCGTGACTAGCGGGAGAATGGAGCAGTACTTC
CASSVTSGRMEQYF